Listed below are T cell receptor beta chains from one sample, sequenced in a study of CD8 T cells in ankylosing spondylitis. TCRdb re-derived calls from the 5' RACE reads in MiXCR, one entry per CDR3 protein. The sample lists hundreds of thousands of distinct CDR3 sequences, about 18% seen once, with roughly 42% in the top ten. The sequencing sample was made of blood, either unsorted or a sorted T cell fraction (not recorded which). These receptors were taken from a male donor with ankylosing spondylitis. CDR3s include the opening cysteine and the closing phenylalanine or tryptophan. D genes are given only for firm matches. Expanded clones get a size class; other rows say once, few or many, or leave the size out.

d_call	clone_size	j_call	v_call	cdr3_aa	cdr3_nt
NA	once	TRBJ1-1	TRBV19	CASRTDTEAFF	TGTGCCAGTAGAACGGACACTGAAGCTTTCTTT
NA	NA	TRBJ2-1	TRBV29-1	CSVEGRADEQFF	TGCAGCGTTGAGGGGCGGGCGGATGAGCAGTTCTTC
NA	few	TRBJ2-3	TRBV5-1	CASSLEDYQGPDTQYF	TGCGCCAGCAGCTTGGAGGATTATCAGGGCCCAGATACGCAGTATTTT
NA	NA	TRBJ2-7	TRBV11-1	CASSRIVNGGRSSYEQYF	TGTGCCAGCAGCCGCATAGTTAACGGGGGAAGGAGCTCCTACGAGCAGTACTTC
TRBD2	NA	TRBJ2-1	TRBV3-1	CAFWGTSGRVNGDEQFF	TGTGCCTTCTGGGGGACTAGCGGGAGGGTTAATGGCGATGAGCAGTTCTTC
TRBD1	many	TRBJ1-1	TRBV7-2	CASSLGGQGATEAFF	TGTGCCAGCAGCTTAGGGGGACAGGGGGCCACTGAAGCTTTCTTT
NA	many	TRBJ2-7	TRBV12-3/TRBV12-4	CASSYADAYEQYF	TGTGCCAGCAGTTATGCCGACGCCTACGAGCAGTACTTC
TRBD1	few	TRBJ2-7	TRBV12-3/TRBV12-4	CASSFELPGQETYEQYF	TGTGCCAGCAGTTTTGAACTGCCGGGACAGGAGACCTACGAGCAGTACTTC
NA	NA	TRBJ1-1	TRBV7-8	CASSLDGAVTEAFF	TGTGCCAGCAGCTTAGACGGGGCGGTCACTGAAGCTTTCTTT
NA	few	TRBJ1-1	TRBV4-1	CASSQTRANTEAFF	TGCGCCAGCAGCCAGACCCGGGCGAACACTGAAGCTTTCTTT
TRBD2	few	TRBJ2-2	TRBV7-8	CASSGELAGEGELFF	TGTGCCAGCAGCGGGGAACTAGCGGGAGAAGGGGAGCTGTTTTTT
NA	NA	TRBJ1-6	TRBV11-2	CASSLDSGRSYNSPLHF	TGTGCCAGCAGCTTAGATTCCGGGAGGTCCTATAATTCACCCCTCCACTTT
NA	few	TRBJ2-1	TRBV11-2	CASSYSIYGEQFF	TGTGCCAGCAGCTATAGTATTTACGGTGAGCAGTTCTTC
NA	NA	TRBJ2-3	TRBV7-3	CASSLSGSGWADTQYF	TGTGCCAGCAGCTTAAGTGGGAGCGGCTGGGCAGATACGCAGTATTTT
TRBD1	NA	TRBJ1-6	TRBV12-3/TRBV12-4	CASSLASGGYSPLHF	TGTGCCAGCAGTTTAGCGTCAGGGGGTTACTCACCCCTCCACTTT
NA	NA	TRBJ2-5	TRBV7-9	CASSGRGPKTQYF	TGTGCCAGCAGCGGCAGGGGACCAAAGACCCAGTACTTC
NA	NA	TRBJ2-7	TRBV9	CASSEWDGSYEQYF	TGTGCCAGCAGCGAGTGGGACGGGTCCTACGAGCAGTACTTC
NA	once	TRBJ2-1	TRBV27	CASSPGADAGNEQFF	TGTGCCAGCAGCCCGGGGGCGGACGCTGGGAATGAGCAGTTCTTC
NA	few	TRBJ2-7	TRBV3-1	CASSQEIPGLPSYEQYF	TGTGCCAGCAGCCAAGAGATACCGGGGTTACCCTCTTACGAGCAGTACTTC
NA	many	TRBJ2-1	TRBV12-3/TRBV12-4	CASSLVQTERKFF	TGTGCCAGCAGTTTGGTGCAGACCGAGAGGAAGTTCTTC
NA	many	TRBJ2-7	TRBV5-1	CASSPTGAYEQYF	TGCGCCAGCAGCCCCACAGGAGCCTACGAGCAGTACTTC
NA	few	TRBJ2-5	TRBV12-3/TRBV12-4	CASSLQSQETQYF	TGTGCCAGCAGTTTACAGTCACAAGAGACCCAGTACTTC
NA	few	TRBJ2-7	TRBV6-1	CASRGGRHYEQYF	TGTGCCAGCAGAGGAGGACGGCACTACGAGCAGTACTTC
NA	NA	TRBJ1-1	TRBV6-1	CASSAPFGTEAFF	TGTGCCAGCAGTGCCCCCTTCGGCACTGAAGCTTTCTTT
TRBD1	once	TRBJ2-3	TRBV5-6	CASSLLAGQGAGDTQYF	TGTGCCAGCAGCTTGCTTGCGGGACAGGGGGCTGGAGATACGCAGTATTTT
TRBD2	NA	TRBJ2-1	TRBV6-5	CASSYSASGRDEQFF	TGTGCCAGCAGTTACTCTGCTAGCGGGAGGGATGAGCAGTTCTTC
NA	NA	TRBJ1-4	TRBV4-1	CASSRAPGLNEKLFF	TGCGCCAGCAGCCGAGCCCCGGGGCTTAATGAAAAACTGTTTTTT
TRBD2	NA	TRBJ2-1	TRBV28	CASSLGGRGSSYNEQFF	TGTGCCAGCAGTCTCGGGGGGAGGGGAAGCTCCTACAATGAGCAGTTCTTC
NA	many	TRBJ2-3	TRBV3-1	CASSQEPRPGTDTQYF	TGTGCCAGCAGCCAAGAGCCCAGGCCTGGTACAGATACGCAGTATTTT
NA	NA	TRBJ2-1	TRBV5-1	CASSLVVNEQFF	TGCGCCAGCAGCTTGGTAGTCAATGAGCAGTTCTTC
NA	NA	TRBJ2-5	TRBV6-1	CASSPTTGTFLEETQYF	TGTGCCAGCAGTCCCACCACCGGGACTTTCCTTGAAGAGACCCAGTACTTC
TRBD2	many	TRBJ2-5	TRBV4-2	CASSQHRTSGGDQETQYF	TGTGCCAGCAGCCAACATAGAACTAGCGGGGGAGACCAAGAGACCCAGTACTTC
NA	many	TRBJ2-2	TRBV5-1	CASSVTQGTGELFF	TGCGCCAGCAGCGTAACACAGGGAACCGGGGAGCTGTTTTTT
TRBD1	many	TRBJ2-3	TRBV5-1	CASSPGTGTDTQYF	TGCGCCAGCAGCCCCGGGACAGGCACAGATACGCAGTATTTT
TRBD2	many	TRBJ2-3	TRBV5-1	CASSLERGGDTQYF	TGCGCCAGCAGCCTGGAGCGGGGGGGAGATACGCAGTATTTT
NA	few	TRBJ2-4	TRBV19	CASSIWQGNREDIQYF	TGTGCCAGTAGTATTTGGCAGGGGAACAGAGAGGACATTCAGTACTTC
NA	few	TRBJ2-1	TRBV19	CASSIEGVSYNEQFF	TGTGCCAGTAGTATAGAGGGGGTCTCCTACAATGAGCAGTTCTTC